The source of this T cell receptor (beta chain) is a study of shared clonotypes between healthy human individuals. Points from the study as a whole: Generation of non-shared clonotypes was less probable than generation of clonotypes shared by all four donors.

Running of the assay took place at deep level. Method: immunoSEQ multiplex PCR; TCRdb's copy keeps in-frame clones and lacks some. The sample gives hundreds of thousands of clones, about 74% of which show up once; approximately 1.8% is in the top ten. As regards this clone: Its antigen is not identified.

The sample consisted of memory CD4+ T cells sorted from blood. Noted subset: CD45RA-negative fraction. The clonotype was recovered from a woman aged 30 to 39 in good health.

The CDR3 bases are TGCGCCAGCAGCTCACCAGGGGTCCAAGAGACCCAGTACTTC. Protein sequence: CASSSPGVQETQYF. The genes are TRBV5-1 and TRBJ2-5, with D maybe TRBD1 (6 bases). The CDR3 contains 14 residues. The germline gives CDR1 SGHRS, CDR2 YFSETQ. Between the trimmed V and J ends, which lost 3 bases and 1 base, there was a span of 10 bases.